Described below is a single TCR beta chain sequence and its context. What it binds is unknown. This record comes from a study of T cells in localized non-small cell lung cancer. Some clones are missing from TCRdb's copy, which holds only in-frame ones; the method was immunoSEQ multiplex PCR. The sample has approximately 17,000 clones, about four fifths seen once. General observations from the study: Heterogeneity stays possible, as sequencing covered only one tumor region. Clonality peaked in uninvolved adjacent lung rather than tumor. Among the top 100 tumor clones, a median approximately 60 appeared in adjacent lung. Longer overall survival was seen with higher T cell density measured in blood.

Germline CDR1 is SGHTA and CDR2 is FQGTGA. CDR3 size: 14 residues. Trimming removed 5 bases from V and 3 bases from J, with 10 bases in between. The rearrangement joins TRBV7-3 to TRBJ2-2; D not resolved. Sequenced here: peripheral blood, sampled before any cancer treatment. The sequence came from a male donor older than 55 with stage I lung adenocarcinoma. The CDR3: CASSQNGYTGELFF. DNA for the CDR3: TGTGCCAGCAGCCAAAATGGCTACACCGGGGAGCTGTTTTTT.